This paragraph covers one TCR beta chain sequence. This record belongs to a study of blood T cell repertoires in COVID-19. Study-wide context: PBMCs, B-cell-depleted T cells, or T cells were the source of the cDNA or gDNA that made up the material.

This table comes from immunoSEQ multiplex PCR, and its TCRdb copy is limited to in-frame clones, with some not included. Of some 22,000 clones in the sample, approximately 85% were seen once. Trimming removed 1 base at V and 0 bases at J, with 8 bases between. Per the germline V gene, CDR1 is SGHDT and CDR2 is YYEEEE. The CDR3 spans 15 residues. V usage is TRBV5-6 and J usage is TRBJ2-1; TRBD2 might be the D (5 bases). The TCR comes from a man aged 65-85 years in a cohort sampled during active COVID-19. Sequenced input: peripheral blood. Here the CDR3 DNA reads TGTGCCAGCAGCTTGTTTGGGAGCTCCTACAATGAGCAGTTCTTC. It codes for CASSLFGSSYNEQFF.